This TCR beta chain came from a study of T cell responses to AZD1222 COVID-19 vaccine. Libraries were prepared by immunoSEQ multiplex PCR; TCRdb keeps only in-frame clonotypes and omits some of them. The sample has roughly 80,000 clones; 90% are singletons. The germline CDR1 and CDR2 sequences are SGHDT and YYEEEE. The CDR3 contains 16 residues. The junction had 7 bases not matched to a gene; V was cut back by 0 bases and J by 10 bases. The sequence was obtained from an adult who received the AZD1222 COVID-19 vaccine. This chain links TRBV5-6 with TRBJ1-6, with TRBD1 matching over 10 bases. Sequenced material: peripheral blood, taken 28 days after the second AZD1222 dose. Written as DNA, the CDR3 is TGTGCCAGCAGCTTGGGCAGACAGGGGGCAAAATCACCCCTCCACTTT. Protein: CASSLGRQGAKSPLHF.